This entry lists 8 T cell receptor beta chains sequenced from one sample in a study of siplizumab effects on memory and regulatory T cells. Method: immunoSEQ multiplex PCR; TCRdb's copy keeps in-frame clones and lacks some. The sample shows about 120,000 clones, approximately 94% of them seen only once. The specimen was non-Treg CD4+ T cells sorted from blood. Receptors originate from a human donor in good health.

The CDR3 DNA follows: TGCGCCAGCAGACCCGGGTCCCTATTATCCCCGGGACGTAGCAATGAGCAGTTCTTC. Encoded protein: CASRPGSLLSPGRSNEQFF. The V gene is TRBV5-1, the J gene TRBJ2-1; D may correspond to TRBD1 or TRBD2 (5 bases each). V shed 5 bases and J shed 6 bases, with 30 bases lying between them. Germline assignment: CDR1 SGHRS and CDR2 YFSETQ. This CDR3 is 19 amino acids long. The variable domain in full, completed from reference TRBV5-1 and TRBJ2-1, reads KAGVTQTPRYLIKTRGQQVTLSCSPISGHRSVSWYQQTPGQGLQFLFEYFSETQRNKGNFPGRFSGRQFSNSRSEMNVSTLELGDSALYLCASRPGSLLSPGRSNEQFFGPGTRLTVL.

J is TRBJ2-1 and V is TRBV19, with TRBD2 as a possible D gene (5 bases). Germline values: CDR1 LNHDA, CDR2 SQIVND (reference sequence). Trimming cost V 10 bases and J 2 bases, with 15 bases left between them. The CDR3 is made up of 14 amino acids. The CDR3 is CATEEREPYNEQFF. The CDR3 DNA reads TGTGCCACCGAGGAGAGGGAACCCTACAATGAGCAGTTCTTC.

V is TRBV5-1 and J is TRBJ2-3, with D unresolved. Trimming cost V 0 bases and J 0 bases, with 5 bases left between them. Germline CDR1 reads SGHRS; CDR2 reads YFSETQ. The CDR3 is made up of 14 amino acids. The CDR3 here is CASSLGPSTDTQYF. CDR3 nucleotide sequence: TGCGCCAGCAGCTTGGGACCTAGCACAGATACGCAGTATTTT.

The chain couples TRBV6-5 to TRBJ2-2; 13 bases line up with TRBD2. This CDR3 has 16 residues. V shed 2 bases and J 6 bases; nucleotides not matched to a gene: 3. CDR1 MNHEY and CDR2 SVGAGI come from the germline V gene. The CDR3 DNA sequence: TGTGCCAGCAGTTACGGACTAGCGGGAGTGGCCGGGGAGCTGTTTTTT. Its translation: CASSYGLAGVAGELFF.

The gene calls are TRBV5-1 and TRBJ2-1; 8 nucleotides agree with TRBD1. Germline CDR1 reads SGHRS; CDR2 reads YFSETQ. This CDR3 has 14 residues. The J segment lost 5 bases and the V segment lost 3 bases, leaving 4 bases of the junction unmatched. CDR3 amino acids: CASSWDRPNNEQFF. Here the CDR3 DNA reads TGCGCCAGCAGCTGGGACAGGCCCAACAATGAGCAGTTCTTC.

CDR3 in amino acids: CASSLNPQGSSGNTIYF. CDR3 DNA: TGTGCCAGCAGCTTGAATCCACAGGGGAGCTCTGGAAACACCATATATTTT. The V call is TRBV5-5, the J call TRBJ1-3; 7 bases agree with TRBD1. Germline V gene sequence: CDR1 SGHKS, CDR2 YYEKEE (reference sequence). The CDR3 is 17 amino acids. Trimming removed 1 base from V and 0 bases from J; junction bases left unmatched: 7.

This chain uses TRBV2 with TRBJ1-5; a weak D match, TRBD1 (6 bases). In germline, CDR1 is SNHLY, CDR2 FYNNEI. The ends were cut back, 4 bases at V and 9 bases at J, with 13 bases in the middle. The CDR3 loop spans 13 amino acids. The CDR3 DNA is TGTGCCAGCAGTGTGAGGGGGGGAGGGCCCCAGCATTTT. Protein: CASSVRGGGPQHF.

The chain couples TRBV19 to TRBJ1-5; the D is unclear. V shed 7 bases and J shed 6 bases, with 13 bases lying between them. The germline V gene has CDR1 LNHDA and CDR2 SQIVND (reference sequence). CDR3 length: 13 residues. The CDR3 sequence is CASNRVLSQPQHF. CDR3 DNA: TGTGCCAGTAATCGGGTCCTATCTCAGCCCCAGCATTTT.